The present TCR beta chain was sequenced within a study of cytomegalovirus exposure and HLA in healthy donors. At the level of the study: As released early, the data held 70 million to 95 million unique TCRs from HLA-typed donors. Genotyping showed around 80% of about 370 donors falling in the Caucasian-associated ancestry cluster. Study results and limitations: Overall, 164 TCR beta chains were annotated as cytomegalovirus-associated. With later analysis, a missense DCLRE1C variant became linked to TCR beta V- and J-gene trimming.

With 60 Vbeta and 13 Jbeta primers, the PCR was carried out. Libraries were prepared by immunoSEQ multiplex PCR; TCRdb keeps only in-frame clonotypes and omits some of them. The sample consists of roughly 150,000 clones, roughly 79% of them appearing once. This CDR3 spans 14 amino acids. Germline values: CDR1 SGHDT, CDR2 YYEEEE. V was cut by 3 bases and J by 8 bases, with 15 bases left in between. Worth noting for this clone: As yet, its antigen is unknown.

The sample was PBMCs. The chain employs TRBV5-6 and TRBJ2-1; a possible D gene is TRBD1 (6 bases). The receptor was isolated from a man aged 25-45 years in good health and CMV-seronegative. This CDR3 reads CASSSTRRGYEQFF. CDR3 in DNA: TGTGCCAGCAGCTCTACCCGAAGGGGGTATGAGCAGTTCTTC. The full variable domain, with the rest looked up from reference TRBV5-6 and TRBJ2-1, is DAGVTQSPTHLIKTRGQQVTLRCSPKSGHDTVSWYQQALGQGPQFIFQYYEEEERQRGNFPDRFSGHQFPNYSSELNVNALLLGDSALYLCASSSTRRGYEQFFGPGTRLTVL.